The source of this T cell receptor (beta chain) is a study of CD8 T cells in Susac syndrome. It was with random hexamers that about 0.45 to 1 ug RNA was reverse transcribed. TCRdb called the immunoSEQ multiplex PCR reads again in MiXCR, with one record for every CDR3 protein. The sample carries approximately 300,000 distinct CDR3 sequences, about nine tenths recorded once. The CDR3 runs to 14 residues. Germline CDR1 and CDR2: MNHEY and SVGAGI. Trimming cost V 2 bases and J 10 bases, with 12 bases left between them. Negative isolation was applied to CD8+ and CD4+ T cells, and FACS enrichment was applied to TEMRA cells.

Sequencing was performed on CD8+ T cells from PBMCs. The chain employs TRBV6-5 and TRBJ1-6; D is undetermined. The TCR was taken from a human donor with multiple sclerosis. CDR3 loop: CASSYDVRESPLHF. CDR3 bases: TGTGCCAGCAGTTACGACGTGCGGGAATCACCCCTCCACTTT.